This TCR beta chain was retrieved from a study of shared clonotypes between healthy human individuals. With respect to this clone: This may be a read error, as it is one base from a much larger clone.

Naive CD8 populations comprised CD45RO-negative cells positively selected for CCR7, excluding terminally differentiated effector memory CD45RA+ cells. Several immunoSEQ plates held equal portions of the genomic DNA taken from each subset. TCRdb's copy holds only in-frame clones and misses some; the assay was immunoSEQ multiplex PCR. This table has about 2.2 million clones, 80% to 95% appearing once. The receptor comes from a young man in good health. Some clones in this sample may be carry-over from other donors' samples. Sequenced: naive CD8+ T cells from PBMCs.

Written as DNA, the CDR3 is TGTGCCAGCAGTGTGGGGGAGACCCAGTACTTC. As protein: CASSVGETQYF. The chain links TRBV27 to TRBJ2-5; D not resolved. The CDR3 contains 11 residues. Germline V gives CDR1 MNHEY, CDR2 SMNVEV (reference sequence). The V and J ends lost 5 bases and 5 bases respectively, with 6 bases between them.